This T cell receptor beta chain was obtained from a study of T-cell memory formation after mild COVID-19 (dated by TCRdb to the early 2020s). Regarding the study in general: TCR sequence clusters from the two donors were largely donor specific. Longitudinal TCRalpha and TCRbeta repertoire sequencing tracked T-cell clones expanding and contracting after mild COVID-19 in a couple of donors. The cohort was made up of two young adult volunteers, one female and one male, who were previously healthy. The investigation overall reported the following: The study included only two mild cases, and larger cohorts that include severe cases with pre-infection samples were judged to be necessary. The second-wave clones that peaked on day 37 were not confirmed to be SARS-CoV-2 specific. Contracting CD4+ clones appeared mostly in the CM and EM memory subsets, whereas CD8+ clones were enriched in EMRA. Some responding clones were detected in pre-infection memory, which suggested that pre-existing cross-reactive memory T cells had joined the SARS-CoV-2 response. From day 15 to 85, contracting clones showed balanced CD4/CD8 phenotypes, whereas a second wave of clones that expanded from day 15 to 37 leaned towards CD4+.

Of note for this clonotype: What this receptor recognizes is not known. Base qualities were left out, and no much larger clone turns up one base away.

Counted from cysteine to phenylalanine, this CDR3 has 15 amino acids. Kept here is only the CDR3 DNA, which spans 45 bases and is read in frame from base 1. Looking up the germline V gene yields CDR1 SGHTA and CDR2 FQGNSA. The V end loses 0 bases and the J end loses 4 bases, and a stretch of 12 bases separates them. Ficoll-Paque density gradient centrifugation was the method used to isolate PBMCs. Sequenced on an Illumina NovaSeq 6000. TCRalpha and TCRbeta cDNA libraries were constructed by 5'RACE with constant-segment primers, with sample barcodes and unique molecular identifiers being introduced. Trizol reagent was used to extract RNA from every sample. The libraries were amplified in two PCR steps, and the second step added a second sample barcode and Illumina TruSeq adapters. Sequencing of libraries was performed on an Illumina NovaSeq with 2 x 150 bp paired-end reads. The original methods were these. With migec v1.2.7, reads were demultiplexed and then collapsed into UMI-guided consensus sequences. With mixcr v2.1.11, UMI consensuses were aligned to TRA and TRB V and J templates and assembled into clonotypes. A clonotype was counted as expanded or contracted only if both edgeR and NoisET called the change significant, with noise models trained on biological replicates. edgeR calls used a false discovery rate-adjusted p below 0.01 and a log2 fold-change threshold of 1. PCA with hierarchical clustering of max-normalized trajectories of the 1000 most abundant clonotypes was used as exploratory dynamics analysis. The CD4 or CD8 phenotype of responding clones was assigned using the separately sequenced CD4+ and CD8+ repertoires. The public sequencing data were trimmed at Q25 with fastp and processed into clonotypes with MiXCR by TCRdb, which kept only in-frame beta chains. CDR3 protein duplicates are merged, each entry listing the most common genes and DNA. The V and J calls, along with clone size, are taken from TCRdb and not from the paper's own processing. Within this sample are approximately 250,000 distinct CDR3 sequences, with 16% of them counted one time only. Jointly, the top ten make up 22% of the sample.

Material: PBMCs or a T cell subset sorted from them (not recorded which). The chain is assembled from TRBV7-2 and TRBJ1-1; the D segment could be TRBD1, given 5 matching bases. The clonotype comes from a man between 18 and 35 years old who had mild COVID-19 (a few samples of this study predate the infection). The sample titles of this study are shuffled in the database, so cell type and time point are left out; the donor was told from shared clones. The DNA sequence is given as TGTGCCAGCAGCTTAGCAGGGGTCCCTAGCACTGAAGCTTTCTTT. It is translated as CASSLAGVPSTEAFF. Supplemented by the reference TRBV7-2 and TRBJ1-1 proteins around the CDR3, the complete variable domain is GAGVSQSPSNKVTEKGKDVELRCDPISGHTALYWYRQSLGQGLEFLIYFQGNSAPDKSGLPSDRFSAERTGGSVSTLTIQRTQQEDSAVYLCASSLAGVPSTEAFFGQGTRLTVV.